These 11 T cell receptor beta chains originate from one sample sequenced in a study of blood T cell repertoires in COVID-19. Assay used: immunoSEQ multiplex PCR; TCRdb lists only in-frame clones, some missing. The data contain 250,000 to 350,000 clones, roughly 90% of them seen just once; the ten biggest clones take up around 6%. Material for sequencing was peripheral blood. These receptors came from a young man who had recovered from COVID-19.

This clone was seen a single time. The CDR3 protein is CASSLGAGLSTEAFF. The DNA of the CDR3 is TGTGCCAGCAGCTTAGGGGCGGGCCTGAGCACTGAAGCTTTCTTT. The chain uses TRBV7-2 and TRBJ1-1, with D unresolved. The CDR3 is 15 amino acids. The ends were cut back, 1 base at V and 4 bases at J, with 13 bases in the middle. Germline lookup yields CDR1 SGHTA and CDR2 FQGNSA.

CDR3 nucleotide sequence: TGTGCCAGCAGCAAGACAGGGCGTCTGGGAGAGACCCAGTACTTC. It translates to CASSKTGRLGETQYF. The chain recombines TRBV21-1 with TRBJ2-5; TRBD1, the table's D call, was not compared with the DNA. TRBV21-1 is a pseudogene. This CDR3 contains 15 residues.

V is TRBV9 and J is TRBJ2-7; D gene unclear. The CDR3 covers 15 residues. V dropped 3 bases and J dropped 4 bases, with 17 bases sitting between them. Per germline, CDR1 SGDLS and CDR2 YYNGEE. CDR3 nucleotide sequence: TGTGCCAGCAGCGCCGGTTCGCCCACCGGTTACGAGCAGTACTTC. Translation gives CASSAGSPTGYEQYF.

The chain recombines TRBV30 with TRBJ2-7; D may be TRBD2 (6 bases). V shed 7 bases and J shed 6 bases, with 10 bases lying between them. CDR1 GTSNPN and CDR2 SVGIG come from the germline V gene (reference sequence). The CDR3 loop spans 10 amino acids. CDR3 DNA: TGTGCCTATGAGCGGGTCGAGCAGTACTTC. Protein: CAYERVEQYF.

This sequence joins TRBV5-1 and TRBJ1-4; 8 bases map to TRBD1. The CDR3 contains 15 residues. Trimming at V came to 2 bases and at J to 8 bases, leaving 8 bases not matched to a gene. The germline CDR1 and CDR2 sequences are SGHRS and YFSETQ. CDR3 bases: TGCGCCAGCAGCTTTGCAGGGGGCGCAGAAGAAAAACTGTTTTTT. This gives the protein CASSFAGGAEEKLFF.

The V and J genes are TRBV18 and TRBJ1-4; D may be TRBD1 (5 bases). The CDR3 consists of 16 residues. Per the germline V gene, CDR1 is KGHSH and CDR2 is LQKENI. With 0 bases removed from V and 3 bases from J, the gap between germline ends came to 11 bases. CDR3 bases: TGTGCCAGCTCACCACCGATGGGGGGACCTAATGAAAAACTGTTTTTT. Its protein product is CASSPPMGGPNEKLFF.

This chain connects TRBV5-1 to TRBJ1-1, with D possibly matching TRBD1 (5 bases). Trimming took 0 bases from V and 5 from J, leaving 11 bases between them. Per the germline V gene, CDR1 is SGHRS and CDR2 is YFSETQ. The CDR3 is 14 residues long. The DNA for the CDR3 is TGCGCCAGCAGCTTGGCCACACGGGGGACTGAAGCTTTCTTT. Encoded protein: CASSLATRGTEAFF. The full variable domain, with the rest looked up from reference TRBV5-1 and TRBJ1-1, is KAGVTQTPRYLIKTRGQQVTLSCSPISGHRSVSWYQQTPGQGLQFLFEYFSETQRNKGNFPGRFSGRQFSNSRSEMNVSTLELGDSALYLCASSLATRGTEAFFGQGTRLTVV.

The DNA for the CDR3 is TGTGCCAGCAGTCCGGGACATACAACCTTTCAGCCCCAGCATTTT. As protein: CASSPGHTTFQPQHF. V and J are TRBV2 and TRBJ1-5, with D perhaps matching TRBD1 (6 bases). The CDR3 has 15 amino acids. The V gene lost 5 bases and the J gene lost 6 bases, with 17 bases spanning the gap. Germline V gene lookup returns CDR1 SNHLY and CDR2 FYNNEI. The full variable domain, its missing parts supplied by reference TRBV2 and TRBJ1-5, is EPEVTQTPSHQVTQMGQEVILRCVPISNHLYFYWYRQILGQKVEFLVSFYNNEISEKSEIFDDQFSVERPDGSNFTLKIRSTKLEDSAMYFCASSPGHTTFQPQHFGDGTRLSIL.

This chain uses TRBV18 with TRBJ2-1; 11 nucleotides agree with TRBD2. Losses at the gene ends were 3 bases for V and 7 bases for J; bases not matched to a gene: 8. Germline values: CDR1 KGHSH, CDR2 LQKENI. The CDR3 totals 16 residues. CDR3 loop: CASSPQTSGIANEQFF. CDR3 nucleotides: TGTGCCAGCTCACCGCAGACTAGCGGGATCGCGAATGAGCAGTTCTTC.

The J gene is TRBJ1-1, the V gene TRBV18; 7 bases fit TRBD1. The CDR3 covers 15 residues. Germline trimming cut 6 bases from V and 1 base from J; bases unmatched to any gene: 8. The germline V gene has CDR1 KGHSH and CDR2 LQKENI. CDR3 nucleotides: TGTGCCAGCTCTCGCACCCGGGACAGGAACACTGAAGCTTTCTTT. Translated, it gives CASSRTRDRNTEAFF.

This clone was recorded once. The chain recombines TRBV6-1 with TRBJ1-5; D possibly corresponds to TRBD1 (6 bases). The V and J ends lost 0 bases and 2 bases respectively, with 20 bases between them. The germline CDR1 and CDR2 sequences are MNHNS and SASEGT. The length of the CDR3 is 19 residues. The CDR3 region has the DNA TGTGCCAGCAGTGAAGCGCTCCAGGGGATGGGATGGGGCAATCAGCCCCAGCATTTT. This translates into CASSEALQGMGWGNQPQHF.